This note documents a single T cell receptor (beta chain) sequence. Amplification targeted TCR beta CDR3 regions from RNA transcripts. The HTBI set primed first-round TCR CDR3 RT-PCR. TCRdb reprocessed the multiplex PCR reads via MiXCR and lists one record per CDR3 protein. The sample lists 600,000 or so distinct CDR3 sequences, roughly 16% seen once, with 3% to 4.5% in the top ten. This specimen comes from a study of T cells in Graves' hyperthyroidism and ophthalmopathy. Fresh 10 ml peripheral blood yielded PBMCs. V lost 8 bases, J lost 3 bases, and 12 bases stayed unmatched. The germline gives CDR1 SGHRS, CDR2 YFSETQ. The CDR3 runs 15 residues.

Material: blood. This TCR derives from a woman in her thirties with Graves' hyperthyroidism. The chain has TRBV5-1 and TRBJ2-7; 9 bases are shared with TRBD1. Here the CDR3 reads CASSFTGTGRYEQYF. In nucleotides, the CDR3 is TGCGCCAGTTCCTTTACCGGGACAGGGCGCTACGAGCAGTACTTC.